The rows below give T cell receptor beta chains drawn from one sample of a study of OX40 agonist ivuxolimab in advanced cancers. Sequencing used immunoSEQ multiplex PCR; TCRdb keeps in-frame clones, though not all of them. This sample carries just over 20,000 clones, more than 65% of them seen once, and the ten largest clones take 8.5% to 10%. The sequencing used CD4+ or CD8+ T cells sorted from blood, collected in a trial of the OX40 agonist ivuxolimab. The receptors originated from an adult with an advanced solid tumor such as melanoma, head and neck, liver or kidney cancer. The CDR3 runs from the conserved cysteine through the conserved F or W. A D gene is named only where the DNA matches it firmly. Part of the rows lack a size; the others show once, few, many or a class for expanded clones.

DNA: TGCGCCAGCAGCCCTACCTCCTCCTCCTACGAGCAGTACTTC
CDR3: CASSPTSSSYEQYF
size: NA
J: TRBJ2-7
V: TRBV5-1
D: NA

DNA: TGTGCCAGCAGTTCTAGTCTCGCTGGGGCCAACGTCCTGACTTTC
CDR3: CASSSSLAGANVLTF
size: NA
J: TRBJ2-6
V: TRBV2
D: NA

DNA: TGCGCCAGCAGCCTGGGACAGGGCGACACAGATACGCAGTATTTT
CDR3: CASSLGQGDTDTQYF
size: NA
J: TRBJ2-3
V: TRBV4-1
D: TRBD1

DNA: TGTGCCAGCTCACTAACGGATGACTCTGGAAACACCATATATTTT
CDR3: CASSLTDDSGNTIYF
size: NA
J: TRBJ1-3
V: TRBV18
D: NA

DNA: TGTGCCAGCAGTGCAGGACAGCTAAACAATCAGCCCCAGCATTTT
CDR3: CASSAGQLNNQPQHF
size: NA
J: TRBJ1-5
V: TRBV6-1
D: NA

DNA: TGCAGCGTTGACGGGGGGGCAGCCACTGAAGCTTTCTTT
CDR3: CSVDGGAATEAFF
size: few
J: TRBJ1-1
V: TRBV29-1
D: NA

DNA: TGTGCCAGCAGCCCGCGGGGGGGCCCCTACGAGCAGTACTTC
CDR3: CASSPRGGPYEQYF
size: NA
J: TRBJ2-7
V: TRBV7-2
D: TRBD2

DNA: TGTGCCAGCAGCTTGAGTACGACAGGAAGGACTGAAGCTTTCTTT
CDR3: CASSLSTTGRTEAFF
size: NA
J: TRBJ1-1
V: TRBV7-3
D: NA

DNA: TGTGCCAGCAGCTCGACTGCCCTCTCCTATAATTCACCCCTCCACTTT
CDR3: CASSSTALSYNSPLHF
size: NA
J: TRBJ1-6
V: TRBV7-9
D: NA

DNA: TGTGCCAGTGGGAGGACAGGACAACCCCCCTACAATGAGCAGTTCTTC
CDR3: CASGRTGQPPYNEQFF
size: NA
J: TRBJ2-1
V: TRBV19
D: NA

DNA: TGTGCCAGCATTCTGGACCTAGGAGCTTTCTTT
CDR3: CASILDLGAFF
size: NA
J: TRBJ1-1
V: TRBV6-1
D: NA

DNA: TGTGCCAGCAGCTTAGGCTTTGCAACTAATGAAAAACTGTTTTTT
CDR3: CASSLGFATNEKLFF
size: NA
J: TRBJ1-4
V: TRBV7-6
D: NA

DNA: TGTGCCAGTAGTATAGTGACGGGCGGAACAGAGACCCAGTACTTC
CDR3: CASSIVTGGTETQYF
size: NA
J: TRBJ2-5
V: TRBV19
D: NA

DNA: TGTGCCAGCAGCTTAGAAGGGAGAGTACATGAAAAACTGTTTTTT
CDR3: CASSLEGRVHEKLFF
size: NA
J: TRBJ1-4
V: TRBV11-2
D: NA

DNA: TGCGCCAGCAGTCAAAAGTGTCAGATTTCCTACGAGCAGTACTTC
CDR3: CASSQKCQISYEQYF
size: NA
J: TRBJ2-7
V: TRBV23-1
D: NA

DNA: TGTGCCAGCAGTTGGACTAGCGGGGGGACTCCGGAGACCCAGTACTTC
CDR3: CASSWTSGGTPETQYF
size: NA
J: TRBJ2-5
V: TRBV7-3
D: TRBD2

DNA: TGTGCCAGCAGGAGCGACAGCTACGAGCAGTACTTC
CDR3: CASRSDSYEQYF
size: NA
J: TRBJ2-7
V: TRBV2
D: NA

DNA: TGTGCCAGCAGTGGGGGCGGGGCCCGGTCGCAGTATTTT
CDR3: CASSGGGARSQYF
size: NA
J: TRBJ2-3
V: TRBV2
D: NA

DNA: TGCAGCGTTGGTGTCTGGGTGAACACTGAAGCTTTCTTT
CDR3: CSVGVWVNTEAFF
size: NA
J: TRBJ1-1
V: TRBV29-1
D: NA

DNA: TGTGCCAGCAGCCAACGACGGGTCCAGCAGTTCTTC
CDR3: CASSQRRVQQFF
size: NA
J: TRBJ2-1
V: TRBV5-8
D: NA

DNA: TGTGCCAGCAGCTTAGGACTAGGCCCCTACAATGAGCAGTTCTTC
CDR3: CASSLGLGPYNEQFF
size: once
J: TRBJ2-1
V: TRBV7-2
D: NA

DNA: TGTGCCTCATCCGCGGGCAGCGGGAAGCCCCAGCATTTT
CDR3: CASSAGSGKPQHF
size: medium-sized
J: TRBJ1-5
V: TRBV30
D: NA

DNA: TGTGCCAGCAGTGAAGTGGGCCTTATTAATCAGCCCCAGCATTTT
CDR3: CASSEVGLINQPQHF
size: NA
J: TRBJ1-5
V: TRBV6-1
D: NA

DNA: TGTGCCAGCGGACGCAATCAGCCCCAGCATTTT
CDR3: CASGRNQPQHF
size: few
J: TRBJ1-5
V: TRBV21-1
D: NA

DNA: TGTGCCAGCAGGGAAGGATTCACAGATACGCAGTATTTT
CDR3: CASREGFTDTQYF
size: NA
J: TRBJ2-3
V: TRBV11-2
D: NA

DNA: TGTGCCACCAGCAGAGATAGGGCAGGGGGCGCCTATGGCTACACCTTC
CDR3: CATSRDRAGGAYGYTF
size: NA
J: TRBJ1-2
V: TRBV15
D: TRBD1

DNA: TGTGCCACCAGCAGAGTGGGGGGGCCTGTGACTGAAGCTTTCTTT
CDR3: CATSRVGGPVTEAFF
size: NA
J: TRBJ1-1
V: TRBV15
D: NA

DNA: TGTGCCAGCAGCCCGGGACTAGCGGGTGAGACCCAGTACTTC
CDR3: CASSPGLAGETQYF
size: NA
J: TRBJ2-5
V: TRBV7-2
D: TRBD2

DNA: TGTGCCACCGTAAAGCGGGGGGCCGGAGATACGCAGTATTTT
CDR3: CATVKRGAGDTQYF
size: NA
J: TRBJ2-3
V: TRBV27
D: TRBD2

DNA: TGTGCCAGCAGCCCGAGGTCTAGTCACAATGAGCAGTTCTTC
CDR3: CASSPRSSHNEQFF
size: NA
J: TRBJ2-1
V: TRBV7-9
D: NA

DNA: TGTGCCAGCAGCATCAGGGGAAGCTCCTACGAGCAGTACTTC
CDR3: CASSIRGSSYEQYF
size: NA
J: TRBJ2-7
V: TRBV7-9
D: NA

DNA: TGTGCCAGCAGCTTAGAGCTGGGCGAGCAGTACTTC
CDR3: CASSLELGEQYF
size: NA
J: TRBJ2-7
V: TRBV11-3
D: NA

DNA: TGTGCCAGCAGTTTCAGGAATGCTAACTATGGCTACACCTTC
CDR3: CASSFRNANYGYTF
size: NA
J: TRBJ1-2
V: TRBV7-2
D: NA

DNA: TGCGCCAGCAGCCAAGAGGGGAGGGGGGCGCCTTCCGGGCAGTACTTC
CDR3: CASSQEGRGAPSGQYF
size: NA
J: TRBJ2-7
V: TRBV4-3
D: NA

DNA: TGTGCCATCAGCGCCTCTGAGGAAAGAAGGGGCTACACCTTC
CDR3: CAISASEERRGYTF
size: few
J: TRBJ1-2
V: TRBV10-3
D: NA

DNA: TGTGCCAGCAGCACAGGGACAGGCGAATACAATGAGCAGTTCTTC
CDR3: CASSTGTGEYNEQFF
size: NA
J: TRBJ2-1
V: TRBV7-9
D: TRBD1

DNA: TGTGCCAGCAGCTCCCCCCCGGGACAGGTGATATATGAAAAACTGTTTTTT
CDR3: CASSSPPGQVIYEKLFF
size: NA
J: TRBJ1-4
V: TRBV5-4
D: TRBD1

DNA: TGTGCCAGCAGTTTTTGGGGGGACGGTAAGCCCCAGCATTTT
CDR3: CASSFWGDGKPQHF
size: few
J: TRBJ1-5
V: TRBV28
D: NA

DNA: TGTGCCAGTAGTATAGATCTATTGGGCGACGGCAAAGGCTACACCTTC
CDR3: CASSIDLLGDGKGYTF
size: NA
J: TRBJ1-2
V: TRBV19
D: NA

DNA: TGTGCCAGCAGCCGTAGCGGGGGGTCCCAAGGCGGGGAGCTGTTTTTT
CDR3: CASSRSGGSQGGELFF
size: few
J: TRBJ2-2
V: TRBV7-9
D: TRBD2

DNA: TGCGCCAGCAGTATCGGGGCAGGGGGCCATGGAAACACCATATATTTT
CDR3: CASSIGAGGHGNTIYF
size: NA
J: TRBJ1-3
V: TRBV23-1
D: TRBD1

DNA: TGTGCCAGCAGTACCCGGACGAGCGGCTACACCTTC
CDR3: CASSTRTSGYTF
size: NA
J: TRBJ1-2
V: TRBV6-6
D: NA

DNA: TGTTCCTCCGGCGGGGGTGAGCCGGATCAGCCCCAGCATTTT
CDR3: CSSGGGEPDQPQHF
size: NA
J: TRBJ1-5
V: TRBV6-1
D: NA

DNA: TGTGCCAGCAGTGCCGAACGGGGGGGGTCCTATGGCTACACCTTC
CDR3: CASSAERGGSYGYTF
size: NA
J: TRBJ1-2
V: TRBV6-1
D: NA

DNA: TGTGCCAGCAGTTTGGGAACAGGGCGGTATGGCTACACCTTC
CDR3: CASSLGTGRYGYTF
size: NA
J: TRBJ1-2
V: TRBV28
D: NA

DNA: TGCGCCAGCAGCTTGGGGACAGGGGGTACTGAAGCTTTCTTT
CDR3: CASSLGTGGTEAFF
size: medium-sized
J: TRBJ1-1
V: TRBV5-1
D: TRBD1

DNA: TGTGCCAGCAGAAGGACAGGGGATAATGAAAAACTGTTTTTT
CDR3: CASRRTGDNEKLFF
size: NA
J: TRBJ1-4
V: TRBV6-1
D: TRBD1

DNA: TGTGCCAGCAGTGGACAGGGCTACGAGCAGTACTTC
CDR3: CASSGQGYEQYF
size: NA
J: TRBJ2-7
V: TRBV6-5
D: TRBD1

DNA: TGCGCCAGCAGCGCGGTAGCCAAAAACATTCAGTACTTC
CDR3: CASSAVAKNIQYF
size: NA
J: TRBJ2-4
V: TRBV5-1
D: NA

DNA: TGTGCCAGCAGCCCAGTTTCCGGGTCCTACGAGCAGTACTTC
CDR3: CASSPVSGSYEQYF
size: NA
J: TRBJ2-7
V: TRBV7-2
D: NA

DNA: TGTGCCAGTAGTATGATGGGGTACGGGGAGCTGTTTTTT
CDR3: CASSMMGYGELFF
size: few
J: TRBJ2-2
V: TRBV19
D: NA

DNA: TGTGCCAGCTCACCTCACACGCATCAGCCCCAGCATTTT
CDR3: CASSPHTHQPQHF
size: NA
J: TRBJ1-5
V: TRBV18
D: NA

DNA: TGTGCCAGCAGCTCAGCCTTTGGACTAGCGGTGAGCACAGATACGCAGTATTTT
CDR3: CASSSAFGLAVSTDTQYF
size: NA
J: TRBJ2-3
V: TRBV7-2
D: TRBD2

DNA: TGTGCCAGCAGCTGGAGTACTAACACTGAAGCTTTCTTT
CDR3: CASSWSTNTEAFF
size: few
J: TRBJ1-1
V: TRBV7-2
D: NA

DNA: TGCGCCAGCAGCTCTGGTCTTGGGGGCGGCTACACCTTC
CDR3: CASSSGLGGGYTF
size: NA
J: TRBJ1-2
V: TRBV5-1
D: NA